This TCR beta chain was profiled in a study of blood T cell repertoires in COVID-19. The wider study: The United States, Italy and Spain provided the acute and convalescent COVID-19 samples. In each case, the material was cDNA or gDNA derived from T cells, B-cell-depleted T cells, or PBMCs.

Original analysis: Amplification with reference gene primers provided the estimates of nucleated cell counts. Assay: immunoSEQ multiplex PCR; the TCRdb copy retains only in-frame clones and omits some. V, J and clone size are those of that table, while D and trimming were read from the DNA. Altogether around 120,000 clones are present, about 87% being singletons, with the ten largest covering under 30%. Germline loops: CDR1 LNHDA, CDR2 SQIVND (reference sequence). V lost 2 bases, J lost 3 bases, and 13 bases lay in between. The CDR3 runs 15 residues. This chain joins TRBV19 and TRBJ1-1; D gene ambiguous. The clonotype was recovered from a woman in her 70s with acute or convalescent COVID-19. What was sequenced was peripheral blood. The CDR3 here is CASSISGVSDTEAFF. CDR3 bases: TGTGCCAGTAGTATATCTGGAGTTTCGGACACTGAAGCTTTCTTT.